A selection of T cell receptor beta chains follows, all from one sample in a study of cytomegalovirus exposure and HLA in healthy donors. Produced via immunoSEQ multiplex PCR; TCRdb's table is partial and in-frame only. The sample includes about 150,000 clones, about 80% seen only once; the top ten take roughly 13%. The sequenced material came from PBMCs. Receptors were obtained from a man under 40 in good health and CMV-seropositive. CDR3s include the opening cysteine and the closing phenylalanine or tryptophan. D genes are given only for firm matches. Clone size appears in some rows only: once, few, many, or a class for an expanded clone.

TRBJ1-1 - - TRBV6-5 TGTGCCAGCAGTTACGAGGTGGCCACTGAAGCTTTCTTT CASSYEVATEAFF
TRBJ2-1 - TRBD2 TRBV7-7 TGTGCTAGCAGCTTACGGCGGCTAGCGGACTACAATGAGCAGTTCTTC CASSLRRLADYNEQFF
TRBJ2-1 - TRBD2 TRBV5-1 TGCGCCAGCAGCTTGGGGGTTCTAGCGGGAACTGAGCAGTTCTTC CASSLGVLAGTEQFF
TRBJ2-1 - TRBD1 TRBV5-4 TGTGCCAGCAGCCAGGGACAGGGAGGCTACAATGAGCAGTTCTTC CASSQGQGGYNEQFF
TRBJ2-7 - - TRBV5-6 TGTGCCAGCAGCTACCCCGGGAACTACGAGCAGTACTTC CASSYPGNYEQYF
TRBJ2-7 - - TRBV6-1 TGTGCCAGCAGTCAGCCTTTGCGGGCATTCTACGAGCAGTACTTC CASSQPLRAFYEQYF
TRBJ1-2 - - TRBV27 TGTGCCAGCAACCCATCGGGACAAAGGACATTCTATGGCTACACCTTC CASNPSGQRTFYGYTF
TRBJ2-7 - TRBD2 TRBV5-1 TGCGCCAGCAGCTTGGAAGCGGGAGGGGGATACGAGCAGTACTTC CASSLEAGGGYEQYF
TRBJ2-3 - - TRBV11-1 TGTGCCAGCAGCCCAGGGAGCACAGATACGCAGTATTTT CASSPGSTDTQYF
TRBJ2-5 - TRBD2 TRBV27 TGTGCCAGCAGTCGAATTGGGCTAGCGGGAGACTATGCCCACCAAGAGACCCAGTACTTC CASSRIGLAGDYAHQETQYF
TRBJ2-7 - - TRBV7-2 TGTGCCAGCAGCTTGGGGGGACGGCGGGAGCAGTACTTC CASSLGGRREQYF
TRBJ2-3 - - TRBV20-1 TGCAGTGCTCCCCACACAGATACGCAGTATTTT CSAPHTDTQYF
TRBJ1-2 few - TRBV7-9 TGTTCCAGCAGCCCCGACAGCAGCATCTATGGCTACACCTTC CSSSPDSSIYGYTF
TRBJ2-7 - TRBD2 TRBV10-1 TGCGCCAAAGGACCGGGCCTATCTCGGGGGGGGGCTTCCTACGAGCAGTACTTC CAKGPGLSRGGASYEQYF
TRBJ2-1 - - TRBV29-1 TGCAGCGCGGAGGGCTCCTACAATGAGCAGTTCTTC CSAEGSYNEQFF
TRBJ1-2 - - TRBV6-6 TGTGCCAGCAACGGGGGGAGGGTGAGTTATGGCTACACCTTC CASNGGRVSYGYTF
TRBJ1-1 - - TRBV5-6 TGTGCCAGCAGCTTTTTCAGGGTGGGTACTGAAGCTTTCTTT CASSFFRVGTEAFF
TRBJ1-1 - - TRBV19 TGTGCCAGTAGTAACCGGGGACACCCGAGAGGAGCTTTCTTT CASSNRGHPRGAFF
TRBJ2-3 - - TRBV7-8 TGTGCCACTGGCGGAACTAGCACAGATACGCAGTATTTT CATGGTSTDTQYF
TRBJ1-2 - - TRBV19 TGTGCCAGTAGTATGAACGCGGGCTACACCTTC CASSMNAGYTF
TRBJ2-7 - - TRBV29-1 TGCAGCGTTGCGGGGGGCAAGTACGAGCAGTACTTC CSVAGGKYEQYF
TRBJ2-7 - TRBD2 TRBV7-2 TGTGCCAGCGGACCTAGCGGAGGCGAGCAGTACTTC CASGPSGGEQYF
TRBJ2-1 - TRBD2 TRBV7-2 TGTGCCAGCAGCTTCGGACTAGCGGTCACCTACAATGAGCAGTTCTTC CASSFGLAVTYNEQFF
TRBJ2-1 once TRBD2 TRBV23-1 TGCGCCAGCAGTCAATCGACTAGCGGGACTCAGAACTTACCCTACAATGAGCAGTTCTTC CASSQSTSGTQNLPYNEQFF
TRBJ1-4 - - TRBV9 TGTGCCAGCGAACCCGTAGGGAGGGTGGAACTGTTTTTT CASEPVGRVELFF
TRBJ2-3 - - TRBV7-3 TGTGCCAGCAGCTTACAAGGGAGCGCCGCAGATACGCAGTATTTT CASSLQGSAADTQYF
TRBJ2-1 - TRBD2 TRBV7-3 TGTGCCAGCAGCTTATGGCTAGCGGAAATCAATGAGCAGTTCTTC CASSLWLAEINEQFF